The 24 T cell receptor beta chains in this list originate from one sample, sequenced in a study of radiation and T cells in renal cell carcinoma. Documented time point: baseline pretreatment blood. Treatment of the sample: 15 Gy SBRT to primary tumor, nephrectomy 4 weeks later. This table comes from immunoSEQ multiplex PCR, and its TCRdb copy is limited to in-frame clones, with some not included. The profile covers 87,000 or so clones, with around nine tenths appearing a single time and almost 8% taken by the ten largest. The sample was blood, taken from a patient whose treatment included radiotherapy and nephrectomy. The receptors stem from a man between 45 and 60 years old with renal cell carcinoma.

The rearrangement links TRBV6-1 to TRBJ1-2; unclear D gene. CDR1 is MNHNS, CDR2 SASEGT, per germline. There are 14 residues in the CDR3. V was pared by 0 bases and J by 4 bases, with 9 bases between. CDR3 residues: CASSEALGSYGYTF. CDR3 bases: TGTGCCAGCAGTGAAGCGCTGGGGAGCTATGGCTACACCTTC.

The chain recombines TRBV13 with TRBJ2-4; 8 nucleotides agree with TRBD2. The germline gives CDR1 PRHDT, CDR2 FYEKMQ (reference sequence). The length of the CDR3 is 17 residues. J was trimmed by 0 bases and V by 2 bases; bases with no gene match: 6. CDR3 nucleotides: TGTGCCAGCAGCTTAAAGACCGCGGGGGGAGCCAAAAACATTCAGTACTTC. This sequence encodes CASSLKTAGGAKNIQYF.

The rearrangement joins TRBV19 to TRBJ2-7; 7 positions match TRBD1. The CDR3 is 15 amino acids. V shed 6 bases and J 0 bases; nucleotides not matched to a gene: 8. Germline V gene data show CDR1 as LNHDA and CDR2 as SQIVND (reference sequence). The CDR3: CASSADRAHSYEQYF. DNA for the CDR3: TGTGCCAGTAGCGCAGACAGGGCACACTCCTACGAGCAGTACTTC.

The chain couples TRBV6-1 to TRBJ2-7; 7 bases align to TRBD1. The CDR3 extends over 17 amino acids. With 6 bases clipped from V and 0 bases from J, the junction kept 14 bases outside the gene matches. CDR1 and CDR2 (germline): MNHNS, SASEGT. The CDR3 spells CASSEIIGDRDSYEQYF. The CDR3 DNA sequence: TGTGCCAGCAGCGAAATAATTGGCGACAGGGACTCCTACGAGCAGTACTTC.

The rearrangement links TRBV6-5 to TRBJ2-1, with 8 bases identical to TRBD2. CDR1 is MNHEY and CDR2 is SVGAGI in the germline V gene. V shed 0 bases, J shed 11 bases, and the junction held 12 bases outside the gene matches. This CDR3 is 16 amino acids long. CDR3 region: CASSYSSSGIAFKQFF. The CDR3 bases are TGTGCCAGCAGTTACTCGAGTAGCGGGATAGCTTTCAAGCAGTTCTTC.

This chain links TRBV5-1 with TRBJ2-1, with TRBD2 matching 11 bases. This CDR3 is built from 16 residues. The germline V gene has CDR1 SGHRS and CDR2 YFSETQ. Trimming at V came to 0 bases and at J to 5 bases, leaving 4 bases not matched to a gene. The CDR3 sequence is CASSLGGTSGHNEQFF. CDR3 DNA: TGCGCCAGCAGCTTGGGCGGGACTAGCGGACACAATGAGCAGTTCTTC.

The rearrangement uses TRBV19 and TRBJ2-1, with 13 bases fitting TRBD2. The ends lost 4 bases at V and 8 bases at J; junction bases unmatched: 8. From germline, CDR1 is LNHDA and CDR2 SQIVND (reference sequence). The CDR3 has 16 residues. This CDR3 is CASSRGWTSGGDEQFF. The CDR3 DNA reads TGTGCCAGTAGTAGGGGTTGGACTAGCGGGGGCGATGAGCAGTTCTTC. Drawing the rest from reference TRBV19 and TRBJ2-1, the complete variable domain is DGGITQSPKYLFRKEGQNVTLSCEQNLNHDAMYWYRQDPGQGLRLIYYSQIVNDFQKGDIAEGYSVSREKKESFPLTVTSAQKNPTAFYLCASSRGWTSGGDEQFFGPGTRLTVL.

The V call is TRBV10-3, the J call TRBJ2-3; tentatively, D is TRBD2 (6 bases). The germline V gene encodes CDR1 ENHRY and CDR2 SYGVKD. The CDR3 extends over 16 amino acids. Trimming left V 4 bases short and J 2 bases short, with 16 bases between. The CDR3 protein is CAISVSPRGTTDTQYF. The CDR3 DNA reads TGTGCCATCAGTGTCTCTCCTCGGGGGACCACAGATACGCAGTATTTT.

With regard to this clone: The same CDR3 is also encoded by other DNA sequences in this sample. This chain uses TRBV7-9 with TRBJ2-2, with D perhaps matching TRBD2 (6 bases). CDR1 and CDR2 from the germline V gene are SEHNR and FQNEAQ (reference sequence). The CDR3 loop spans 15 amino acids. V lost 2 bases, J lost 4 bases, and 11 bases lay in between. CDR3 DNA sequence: TGTGCCAGCAGCTTAACCGGGAGAATCACCGGGGAGCTGTTTTTT. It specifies CASSLTGRITGELFF.

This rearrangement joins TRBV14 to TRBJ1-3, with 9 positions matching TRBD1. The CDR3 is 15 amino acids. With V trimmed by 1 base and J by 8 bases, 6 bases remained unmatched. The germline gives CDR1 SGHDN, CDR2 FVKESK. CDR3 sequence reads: CASSQAQGALDTIYF. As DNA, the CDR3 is TGTGCCAGCAGCCAAGCACAGGGGGCGTTGGACACCATATATTTT.

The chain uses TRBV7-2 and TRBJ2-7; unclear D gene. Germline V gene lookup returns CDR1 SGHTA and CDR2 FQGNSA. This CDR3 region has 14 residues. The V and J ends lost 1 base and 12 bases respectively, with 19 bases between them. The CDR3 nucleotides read TGTGCCAGCAGCTTAGATCGGCAACAAACGCGGCCGTACTTC. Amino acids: CASSLDRQQTRPYF.

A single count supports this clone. The CDR3 reads CASSLDQGQPQHF. CDR3 bases: TGTGCCAGCAGCTTAGATCAGGGACAGCCCCAGCATTTT. V gene TRBV11-2 combines with J gene TRBJ1-5, with D perhaps TRBD1 (5 bases). CDR1 and CDR2 from the germline V gene are SGHAT and FQNNGV. The V end was cut by 0 bases, the J end by 7 bases, with 7 bases between. There are 13 residues in the CDR3.

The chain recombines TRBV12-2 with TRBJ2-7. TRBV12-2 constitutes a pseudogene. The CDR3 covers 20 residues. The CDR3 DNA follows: TGTGCAAGTCGCTTTACGAGTGGGACGACGGGCCCCGACGGGTCCTACGAGCAGTACTTC. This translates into CASRFTSGTTGPDGSYEQYF.

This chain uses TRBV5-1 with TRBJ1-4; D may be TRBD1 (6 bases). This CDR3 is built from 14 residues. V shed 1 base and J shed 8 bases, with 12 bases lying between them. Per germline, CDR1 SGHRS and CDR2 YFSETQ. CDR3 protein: CASSLRGIGEKLFF. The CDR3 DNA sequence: TGCGCCAGCAGCTTGAGGGGGATAGGGGAAAAACTGTTTTTT.

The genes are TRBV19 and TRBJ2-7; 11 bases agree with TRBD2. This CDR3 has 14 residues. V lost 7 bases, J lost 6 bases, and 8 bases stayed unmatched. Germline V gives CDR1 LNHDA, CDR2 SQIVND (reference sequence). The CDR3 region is CASKPTSGSSEQYF. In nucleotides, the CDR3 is TGTGCCAGTAAACCCACTAGCGGGAGTTCCGAGCAGTACTTC.

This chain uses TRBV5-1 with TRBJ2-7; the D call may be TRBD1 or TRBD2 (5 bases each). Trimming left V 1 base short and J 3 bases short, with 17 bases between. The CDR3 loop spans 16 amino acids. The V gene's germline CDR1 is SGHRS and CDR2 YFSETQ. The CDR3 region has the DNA TGCGCCAGCAGCTTGATACCCGGGACCGATGACTACGAGCAGTACTTC. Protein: CASSLIPGTDDYEQYF. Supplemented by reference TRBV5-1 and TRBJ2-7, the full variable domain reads KAGVTQTPRYLIKTRGQQVTLSCSPISGHRSVSWYQQTPGQGLQFLFEYFSETQRNKGNFPGRFSGRQFSNSRSEMNVSTLELGDSALYLCASSLIPGTDDYEQYFGPGTRLTVT.

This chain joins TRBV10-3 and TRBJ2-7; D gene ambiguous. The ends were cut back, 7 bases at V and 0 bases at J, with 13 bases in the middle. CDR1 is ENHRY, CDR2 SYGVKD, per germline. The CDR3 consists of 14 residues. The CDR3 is CAITSQSDSYEQYF. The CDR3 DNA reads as TGTGCCATCACGAGTCAATCCGACTCCTACGAGCAGTACTTC.

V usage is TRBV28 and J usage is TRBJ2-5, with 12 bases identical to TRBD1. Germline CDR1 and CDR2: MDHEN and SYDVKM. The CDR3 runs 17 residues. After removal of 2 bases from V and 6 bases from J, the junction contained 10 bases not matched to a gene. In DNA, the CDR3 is TGTGCCAGCAGTTTAAATACCGGGACAGGGGGCATAAAGACCCAGTACTTC. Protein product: CASSLNTGTGGIKTQYF.

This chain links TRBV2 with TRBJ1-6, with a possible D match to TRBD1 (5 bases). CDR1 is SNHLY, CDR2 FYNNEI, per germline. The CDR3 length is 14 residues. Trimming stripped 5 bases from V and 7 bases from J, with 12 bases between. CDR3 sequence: CASSTDRKNSPLHF. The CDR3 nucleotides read TGTGCCAGCAGTACCGACAGAAAGAATTCACCCCTCCACTTT.

The CDR3 DNA is TGCGCCAGCAGCCCCTGGACTAGCGGGGGGGTCACAGATACGCAGTATTTT. It yields the protein CASSPWTSGGVTDTQYF. The chain joins TRBV5-1 to TRBJ2-3; 15 bases are a match to TRBD2. V trimming: 4 bases; J trimming: 2 bases; junction bases outside the gene matches: 5. Germline V gene lookup returns CDR1 SGHRS and CDR2 YFSETQ. CDR3 length: 17 amino acids.

This chain's CDR3 is CASSLEVEQFF. In DNA, the CDR3 is TGCGCCAGCAGCTTGGAGGTTGAGCAGTTCTTC. The chain carries TRBV5-1 and TRBJ2-1; no clear D. The V and J ends lost 0 bases and 9 bases respectively, with 4 bases between them. CDR3 length equals 11 residues. CDR1 SGHRS and CDR2 YFSETQ come from the germline V gene.

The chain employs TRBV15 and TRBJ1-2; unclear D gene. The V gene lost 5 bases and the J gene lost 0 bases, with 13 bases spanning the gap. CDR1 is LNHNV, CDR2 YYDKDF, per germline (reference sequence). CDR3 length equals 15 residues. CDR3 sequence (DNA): TGTGCCACCAGCTTCCTTTTGGGAGCTAACTATGGCTACACCTTC. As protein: CATSFLLGANYGYTF.

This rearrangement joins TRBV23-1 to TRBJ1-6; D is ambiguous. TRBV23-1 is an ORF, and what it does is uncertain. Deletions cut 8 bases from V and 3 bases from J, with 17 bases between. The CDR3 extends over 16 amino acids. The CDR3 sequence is CASPNHTGSYNSPLHF. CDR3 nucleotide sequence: TGCGCCAGCCCCAACCACACGGGGAGCTATAATTCACCCCTCCACTTT.

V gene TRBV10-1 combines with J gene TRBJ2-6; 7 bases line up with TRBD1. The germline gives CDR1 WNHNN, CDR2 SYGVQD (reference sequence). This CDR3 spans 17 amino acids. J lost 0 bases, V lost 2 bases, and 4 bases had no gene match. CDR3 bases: TGCGCCAGCAGTGAGGGGACAGTCATCTCTGGGGCCAACGTCCTGACTTTC. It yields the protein CASSEGTVISGANVLTF.